This TCR beta chain was sequenced for a study of liver allograft versus peripheral blood T cells. Study-wide context: Repertoires from peripheral blood of liver transplant recipients were compared with those inside their transplanted livers.

This clonotype was seen at least ten times. The CDR3 is made up of 14 amino acids. Per germline, CDR1 MDHEN and CDR2 SYDVKM. Germline trimming cut 6 bases from V and 9 bases from J; bases unmatched to any gene: 7. Each CDR3 protein is one row after TCRdb ran MiXCR on the reads. Counted here are 6,000 or so distinct CDR3 sequences, roughly 15% occurring once; the ten biggest clones make up around 49%. The source of this sequence is a human patient who had a liver transplant. Some of the T cells may derive from the graft donor. V and J are TRBV28 and TRBJ1-6; 8 bases fit TRBD1. The DNA for the CDR3 is TGTGCCAGCAGGGCGACAGGGGAGGCTTCACCCCTCCACTTT. Encoded protein: CASRATGEASPLHF.